The rows below give T cell receptor beta chains drawn from one sample of a study of untreated major depressive disorder. Repertoires were generated with immunoSEQ multiplex PCR, while TCRdb's copy carries only in-frame clones and drops some. The table includes under 15,000 clones, 75% to 95% detected once. Sequencing was carried out using CD4+ T cells from PBMCs. Receptor source: a woman under 40 with major depressive disorder. CDR3s include the opening cysteine and the closing phenylalanine or tryptophan.

length | J | V | CDR3
14 | TRBJ2-2 | TRBV7-9 | CASSLRQGTGELFF
18 | TRBJ2-7 | TRBV6-1 | CASSESPILAGERYEQYF
13 | TRBJ1-2 | TRBV2 | CASTLQSLYGYTF
16 | TRBJ1-1 | TRBV5-1 | CASRPGQFGGNTEAFF
16 | TRBJ2-1 | TRBV19 | CASNPGRTSGYNEQFF
15 | TRBJ2-3 | TRBV5-1 | CASRTAGGGTDTQYF
18 | TRBJ1-5 | TRBV28 | CASSLSQGVRGSNQPQHF
17 | TRBJ2-2 | TRBV27 | CASSFLGQGANTGELFF
14 | TRBJ2-1 | TRBV10-2 | CASKMQTRNNEQFF
13 | TRBJ2-3 | TRBV30 | CAWIKQSTDTQYF
12 | TRBJ2-7 | TRBV18 | CASSPLSYEQYF
15 | TRBJ1-2 | TRBV11-3 | CASSGSAGLSDGYTF
16 | TRBJ1-2 | TRBV5-4 | CASSLGTGATLLFYTF
14 | TRBJ2-2 | TRBV7-9 | CASSLSTVAGELFF
16 | TRBJ2-1 | TRBV7-3 | CASSPNLAATYNEQFF
14 | TRBJ1-1 | TRBV10-1 | CASSEQGARAEAFF
11 | TRBJ2-3 | TRBV10-3 | CAISESDTQYF
18 | TRBJ2-1 | TRBV4-2 | CASSQGGSTGLAGDPKFF
15 | TRBJ2-1 | TRBV4-1 | CASSRTSPSYNEQFF
12 | TRBJ2-2 | TRBV7-2 | CASSLRGGELFF
14 | TRBJ2-6 | TRBV11-2 | CASSLSSGANVLTF
13 | TRBJ1-2 | TRBV5-1 | CASSGDLGLGYTF
15 | TRBJ1-1 | TRBV7-6 | CASSLVAGVGTEAFF
13 | TRBJ1-5 | TRBV29-1 | CSVATGTNQPQHF
17 | TRBJ1-1 | TRBV11-2 | CASSLPLGGSMNTEAFF
13 | TRBJ1-3 | TRBV14 | CASSPLQENTIYF
14 | TRBJ2-7 | TRBV5-1 | CASSYHRTGYEQYF
14 | TRBJ2-5 | TRBV7-7 | CASSPQEKQETQYF
15 | TRBJ2-3 | TRBV7-9 | CASSFLGRSTDTQYF
17 | TRBJ2-3 | TRBV5-1 | CASSLVGRLANTDTQYF
12 | TRBJ2-7 | TRBV7-9 | CASSRRDYEQYF
17 | TRBJ1-5 | TRBV18 | CASSPGQGSARGQPQHF
15 | TRBJ2-7 | TRBV6-6 | CASSYSDSVVYEQYF
12 | TRBJ2-7 | TRBV11-3 | CASSLRGGEQYF
13 | TRBJ1-2 | TRBV19 | CASSMRGTYGYTF
12 | TRBJ2-1 | TRBV27 | CASSTPYNEQFF
14 | TRBJ1-2 | TRBV5-4 | CASSLVSARDGYTF
15 | TRBJ2-7 | TRBV19 | CASSIEAGLSYEQYF
16 | TRBJ2-3 | TRBV30 | CAWSVGLAGARDTQYF
15 | TRBJ1-5 | TRBV30 | CAWSVQGEGGQPQHF
14 | TRBJ1-2 | TRBV19 | CASNTGGSRGGYTF
13 | TRBJ2-1 | TRBV27 | CASRTSGTNEQFF
12 | TRBJ2-2 | TRBV1 | CTSSRNGTVPFF
17 | TRBJ1-4 | TRBV4-3 | CASSQDRTRARGEKLFF
13 | TRBJ2-3 | TRBV10-2 | CASSDPGQATQYF
11 | TRBJ2-7 | TRBV6-5 | CASRNGNEQYF
12 | TRBJ2-5 | TRBV10-2 | CASRMPQETQYF
14 | TRBJ1-5 | TRBV6-5 | CASSYRRGGQPQHF